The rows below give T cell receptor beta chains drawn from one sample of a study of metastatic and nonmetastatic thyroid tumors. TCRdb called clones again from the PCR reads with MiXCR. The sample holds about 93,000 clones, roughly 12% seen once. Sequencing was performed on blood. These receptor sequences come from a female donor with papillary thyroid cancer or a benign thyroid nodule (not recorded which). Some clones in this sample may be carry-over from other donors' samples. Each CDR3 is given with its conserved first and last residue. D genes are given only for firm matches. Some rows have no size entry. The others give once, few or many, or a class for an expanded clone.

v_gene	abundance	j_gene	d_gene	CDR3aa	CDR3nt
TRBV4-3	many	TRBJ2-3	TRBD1	CASSQVDRGPTPSTDTQYF	TGCGCCAGCAGCCAAGTTGACAGGGGGCCCACCCCTAGCACAGATACGCAGTATTTT
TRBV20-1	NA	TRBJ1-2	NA	CSARLGFTF	TGCAGTGCTAGGCTGGGTTTCACCTTC
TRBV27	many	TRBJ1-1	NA	CASSSKGFVNTEAFF	TGTGCCAGCAGTTCGAAGGGGTTTGTGAACACTGAAGCTTTCTTT
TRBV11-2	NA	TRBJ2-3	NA	CASSQVRRATDTQYF	TGTGCCAGCAGCCAAGTTCGGCGTGCCACAGATACGCAGTATTTC
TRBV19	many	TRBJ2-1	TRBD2	CASSIFGGSRPSSYNEQFF	TGTGCCAGTAGTATTTTTGGCGGGAGTAGGCCGAGCTCCTACAATGAGCAGTTCTTC
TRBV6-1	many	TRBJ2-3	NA	CASREWTAHTDTQYF	TGTGCCAGTCGCGAATGGACAGCACACACAGATACGCAGTATTTT
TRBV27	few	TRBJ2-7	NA	CASRVGSFPYGQYF	TGTGCCAGCAGGGTGGGAAGCTTCCCCTACGGGCAGTACTTC
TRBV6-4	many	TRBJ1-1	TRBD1	CASSDTTGARTVTPNTEAFF	TGTGCCAGCAGTGACACGACAGGGGCGAGGACGGTGACTCCGAACACTGAAGCTTTCTTT
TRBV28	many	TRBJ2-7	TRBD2	CASSFIAGEDEQYF	TGTGCCAGCAGTTTTATAGCGGGAGAGGACGAGCAGTACTTC
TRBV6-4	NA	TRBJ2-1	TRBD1	CASSQGTDYNEQFF	TGTGCCAGCAGTCAGGGGACAGATTACAATGAGCAGTTCTTC
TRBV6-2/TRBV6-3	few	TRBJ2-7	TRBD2	CAISYRLAGAGEQYF	TGTGCCATCAGTTACCGACTAGCAGGAGCGGGGGAGCAGTACTTC
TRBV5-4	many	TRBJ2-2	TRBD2	CASSASGTSVTGELFF	TGTGCCAGCAGCGCCTCCGGGACTAGCGTCACCGGGGAGCTGTTTTTT
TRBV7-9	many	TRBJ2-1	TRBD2	CASSYTSGRPEQFF	TGTGCCAGCAGCTACACTAGCGGGAGGCCTGAGCAGTTCTTC
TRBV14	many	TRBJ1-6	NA	CASSQAGGSSPLHF	TGTGCCAGCAGCCAAGCCGGGGGCAGTTCACCCCTCCACTTT
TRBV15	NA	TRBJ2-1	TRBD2	CATSIRIRGSYEQFF	TGTGCCACCAGCATACGGATCCGCGGGAGCTATGAGCAGTTCTTC
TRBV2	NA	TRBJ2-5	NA	CASREWIDTVETQYF	TGTGCCAGCAGGGAGTGGATCGATACTGTGGAGACCCAATACTTC
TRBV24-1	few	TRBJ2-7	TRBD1	CATSPGGGNEQYF	TGTGCCACCAGCCCAGGGGGCGGGAACGAGCAGTACTTC
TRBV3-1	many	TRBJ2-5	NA	CASSQDPGTQETQYF	TGTGCCAGCAGCCAGGATCCAGGTACGCAAGAGACCCAGTACTTC
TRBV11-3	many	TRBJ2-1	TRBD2	CASSPGAGALNEQFF	TGTGCCAGCAGCCCCGGGGCGGGAGCTCTCAATGAGCAGTTCTTC
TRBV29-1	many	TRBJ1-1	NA	CSVEQAPEAFF	TGCAGCGTTGAACAGGCGCCTGAAGCTTTCTTT
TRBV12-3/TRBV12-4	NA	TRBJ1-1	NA	CASSFFRVAEAFF	TGTGCCAGCAGTTTCTTTAGGGTCGCTGAAGCTTTCTTT
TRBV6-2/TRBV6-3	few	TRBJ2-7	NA	CASSAPRLVGEQYF	TGTGCCAGCAGTGCTCCCCGACTAGTCGGGGAGCAGTACTTC
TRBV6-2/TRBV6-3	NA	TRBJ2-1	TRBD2	CASSYSTWTSGSFDEQFF	TGTGCCAGCAGTTACTCGACCTGGACTAGCGGGAGTTTTGATGAGCAGTTCTTC
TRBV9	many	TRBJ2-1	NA	CASSAVYNEQFF	TGTGCCAGCAGCGCAGTTTACAATGAGCAGTTCTTC
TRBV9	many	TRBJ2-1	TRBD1	CASSVTGTGFNEQFF	TGTGCCAGCAGCGTGACCGGGACAGGGTTCAATGAGCAGTTCTTC
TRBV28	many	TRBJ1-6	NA	CASSLGNNSPLHF	TGTGCCAGCAGTTTAGGCAATAATTCACCCCTCCACTTT
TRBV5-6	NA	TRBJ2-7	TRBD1	CASSLLQGAYEQYF	TGTGCCAGCAGCTTGTTACAGGGGGCTTACGAGCAGTACTTC
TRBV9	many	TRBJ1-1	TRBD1	CASTGRDSLNTEAFF	TGTGCCAGCACCGGGAGGGACAGTTTGAACACTGAAGCTTTCTTT
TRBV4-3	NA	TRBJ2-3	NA	CASSQGGLAGDTQYF	TGCGCCAGCAGCCAAGGTGGGCTAGCCGGAGATACGCAGTATTTT
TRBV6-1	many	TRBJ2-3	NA	CASTWTSTDTQYF	TGTGCCAGCACCTGGACCAGCACAGATACGCAGTATTTT
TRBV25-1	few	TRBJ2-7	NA	CASSEFGGGYEQYF	TGTGCCAGCAGTGAATTTGGGGGCGGCTACGAGCAGTACTTC
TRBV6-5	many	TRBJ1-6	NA	CASSYSAVGYNSPLHF	TGTGCCAGCAGTTACTCGGCGGTGGGGTATAATTCACCCCTCCACTTT
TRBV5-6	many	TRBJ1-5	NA	CASSSVRGSNQPQHF	TGTGCCAGCAGCTCAGTGAGGGGGAGCAATCAGCCCCAGCATTTT
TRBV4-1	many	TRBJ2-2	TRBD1	CASSQGDSGELFF	TGCGCCAGCAGCCAGGGGGACAGCGGGGAGCTGTTTTTT
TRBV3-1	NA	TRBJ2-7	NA	CASIRPRHFGEQYF	TGTGCCAGCATCCGACCGCGACATTTCGGTGAGCAGTACTTC
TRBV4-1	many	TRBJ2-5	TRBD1	CASSPDGTGLLGTQYF	TGCGCCAGCAGCCCTGACGGGACAGGGCTACTCGGGACCCAGTACTTC
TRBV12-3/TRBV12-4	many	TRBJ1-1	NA	CASSPLFPQGNTEAFF	TGTGCCAGCAGTCCCCTCTTTCCACAGGGGAACACTGAAGCTTTCTTT
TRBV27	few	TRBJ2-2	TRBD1	CASSFGTGTTGELFF	TGTGCCAGCAGTTTCGGGACAGGGACCACCGGGGAGCTGTTTTTT
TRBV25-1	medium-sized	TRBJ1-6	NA	CASSELPYNSPLHF	TGTGCCAGCAGTGAACTACCTTATAATTCACCCCTCCACTTT
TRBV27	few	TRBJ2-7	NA	CASISNYQQYF	TGTGCCAGCATTTCCAATTACCAGCAGTACTTC
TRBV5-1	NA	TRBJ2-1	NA	CASSLAPSSYNEQFF	TGCGCCAGCAGCTTGGCTCCGAGCTCCTACAATGAGCAGTTCTTC
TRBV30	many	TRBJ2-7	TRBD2	CAWVPRLAGSYEQYF	TGTGCCTGGGTCCCAAGACTAGCGGGATCATACGAGCAGTACTTC
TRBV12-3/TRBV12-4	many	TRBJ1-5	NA	CASTVNDQPQHF	TGTGCCAGCACAGTTAATGATCAGCCCCAGCATTTT
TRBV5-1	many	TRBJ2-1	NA	CASSLEGGDNEQFF	TGCGCCAGCAGCTTGGAGGGCGGAGACAATGAGCAGTTCTTC
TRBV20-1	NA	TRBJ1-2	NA	CSARVARDSGYTF	TGCAGTGCTAGAGTTGCTAGGGATTCTGGCTACACCTTC
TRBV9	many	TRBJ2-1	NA	CASSVGAGTSFNEQFF	TGTGCCAGCAGCGTAGGGGCGGGGACCAGCTTCAATGAGCAGTTCTTC
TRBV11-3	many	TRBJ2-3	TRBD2	CASSLGTSGSTDTQYF	TGTGCCAGCAGCTTGGGGACTAGCGGGAGCACAGATACGCAGTATTTT
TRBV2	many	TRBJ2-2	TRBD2	CASSGERENGELFF	TGTGCCAGCAGTGGTGAGCGGGAGAACGGGGAGCTGTTTTTT
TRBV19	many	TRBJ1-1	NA	CASREGLPYTEAFF	TGTGCCAGTAGGGAGGGGCTGCCCTACACTGAAGCTTTCTTT
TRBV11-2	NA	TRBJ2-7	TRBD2	CASSLLAGGTYEQYF	TGTGCCAGCAGCTTACTAGCGGGAGGTACCTACGAGCAGTACTTC
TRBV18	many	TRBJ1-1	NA	CASSPAREMNTEAFF	TGTGCCAGCTCACCAGCCAGGGAGATGAACACTGAAGCTTTCTTT
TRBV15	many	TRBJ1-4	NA	CATSRYGLDEKLFF	TGTGCCACCAGCAGATATGGGTTGGATGAAAAACTGTTTTTT
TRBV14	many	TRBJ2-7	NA	CASSQDWNARDGAYEQYF	TGTGCCAGCAGCCAAGATTGGAACGCCCGGGACGGAGCCTACGAGCAGTACTTC
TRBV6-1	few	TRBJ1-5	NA	CASSDSRGLNQPQHF	TGTGCCAGCAGTGATTCCCGAGGGCTCAATCAGCCCCAGCATTTT
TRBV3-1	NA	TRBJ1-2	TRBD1	CASSQRDRGGYTF	TGTGCCAGCAGCCAGCGGGACAGGGGCGGCTACACCTTC
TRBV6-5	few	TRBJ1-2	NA	CASSYFGPGESGYTF	TGTGCCAGCAGTTACTTTGGCCCGGGGGAGAGTGGCTACACCTTC
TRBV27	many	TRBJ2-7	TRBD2	CASSLWGSGNTYEQYF	TGTGCCAGCAGTTTATGGGGTAGCGGGAATACCTACGAGCAGTACTTC
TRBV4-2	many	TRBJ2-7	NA	CASSQDMAGSSYEQYF	TGTGCCAGCAGCCAAGATATGGCAGGGAGCTCCTACGAGCAGTACTTC
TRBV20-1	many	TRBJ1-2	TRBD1	CSARGDRVKGYTF	TGCAGTGCTAGAGGGGACAGGGTAAAGGGCTACACCTTC